The TCR beta chain described here comes from a study of Tregs in tolerant kidney transplant recipients. CD4+CD25+CD127- Tregs, CD4+CD25- non-Tregs, CD4 and CD8 cells were sorted. For this clone: What it binds is not known.

TCRdb's table, derived via immunoSEQ multiplex PCR, lists solely in-frame clones and lacks some. The sample yields 200,000 to 300,000 clones, roughly 84% seen once. Regarding the study as a whole: Biological reproducibility was not directly addressed in this study. Expanding Tregs on activated donor B cells appeared to best identify donor-specific TCRbeta clones. Findings come from small patient numbers and require larger validation.

The CDR3 runs 13 residues. The V gene's germline CDR1 is SGDLS and CDR2 YYNGEE. Trimming stripped 2 bases from V and 0 bases from J, with 5 bases between. The material sequenced was CD4+ T cells from blood. The rearrangement uses TRBV9 and TRBJ1-2; no reliable D call. This sequence was found in a human donor in good health. The CDR3 loop reads CASSVAANYGYTF. The CDR3 region has the DNA TGTGCCAGCAGCGTCGCGGCTAACTATGGCTACACCTTC.